This passage covers 16 T cell receptor beta chains from one sample sequenced in a study of post-analysis software for immune sequencing data. These TCRs are of unknown antigen specificity. Unique molecular identifiers were built into the TCR beta cDNA libraries. TCRdb reprocessed the PCR reads with MiXCR, giving one entry per CDR3 protein. The sample holds about 500,000 distinct CDR3 sequences, nearly 45% seen once. Study findings and constraints: A handful of TRBV segments were significantly more frequent in patients than in controls. TRBV5-6, TRBV5-1 and TRBV20-1 were among these segments.

Sequencing was done on a sample of blood. The receptors derive from a girl aged 10-17 years with multiple sclerosis.

The V call is TRBV15, the J call TRBJ2-7; 10 nucleotides agree with TRBD1. The ends lost 1 base at V and 2 bases at J; junction bases unmatched: 5. The CDR3 spans 16 residues. The germline V gene encodes CDR1 LNHNV and CDR2 YYDKDF (reference sequence). The CDR3 spells CATSRGIGTGAYEQYF. The CDR3 region has the DNA TGTGCCACCAGCAGAGGTATCGGGACAGGGGCCTACGAGCAGTACTTC.

This chain uses TRBV29-1 with TRBJ2-1; perhaps TRBD2 as D (7 bases). The V gene's germline CDR1 is SQVTM and CDR2 ANQGSEA. The CDR3 totals 12 residues. V gave up 4 bases and J gave up 6 bases, with 10 bases separating them. CDR3 region: CSVGGGLNEQFF. For the CDR3, the DNA is TGCAGCGTTGGGGGGGGCCTCAATGAGCAGTTCTTC.

The chain is built from TRBV20-1 and TRBJ1-2; no firm D call. The germline V gene encodes CDR1 DFQATT and CDR2 SNEGSKA (reference sequence). The CDR3 extends over 14 amino acids. The germline V and J ends were trimmed by 0 bases and 2 bases, with 10 bases remaining between them. This chain's CDR3 is CSARDQLHNYGYTF. The CDR3 nucleotides are TGCAGTGCTAGAGATCAACTCCACAACTATGGCTACACCTTC.

This clonotype came up a few times. The rearrangement uses TRBV6-5 and TRBJ1-1; maybe TRBD1 (5 bases). V was clipped by 4 bases and J by 7 bases, with 16 bases between them. This CDR3 has 14 amino acids. CDR1 is MNHEY and CDR2 is SVGAGI in the germline V gene. The DNA of the CDR3 is TGTGCCAGCAGTTTCGCCGACAGACACCTTGAAGCTTTCTTT. Translated: CASSFADRHLEAFF.

The rearrangement uses TRBV27 and TRBJ1-2; 9 nucleotides match TRBD1. In germline, CDR1 is MNHEY, CDR2 SMNVEV (reference sequence). The CDR3 sequence is 14 residues long. V shed 6 bases and J 4 bases; nucleotides not matched to a gene: 6. The CDR3 here is CASSRDRAAYGYTF. Here the CDR3 DNA reads TGTGCCAGCAGCCGGGACAGGGCGGCCTATGGCTACACCTTC.

This clonotype appeared a few times. The V and J genes are TRBV20-1 and TRBJ2-1; 12 bases line up with TRBD2. Losses at the gene ends were 0 bases for V and 0 bases for J; bases not matched to a gene: 12. This CDR3 comprises 20 residues. Germline values: CDR1 DFQATT, CDR2 SNEGSKA (reference sequence). The CDR3 reads CSARDKYGLAGLSSYNEQFF. DNA for the CDR3: TGCAGTGCTAGAGATAAGTATGGACTAGCGGGGCTAAGCTCCTACAATGAGCAGTTCTTC.

This chain joins TRBV2 and TRBJ2-3; the D call may be TRBD1 or TRBD2 (6 bases each). The V gene lost 2 bases and the J gene lost 2 bases, with 11 bases spanning the gap. This CDR3 is 15 amino acids long. CDR1 and CDR2 from the germline V gene are SNHLY and FYNNEI. CDR3 protein: CASSENPGATDTQYF. In DNA form, the CDR3 reads TGTGCCAGCAGTGAAAATCCGGGGGCCACAGATACGCAGTATTTT. The full variable domain, completed using reference TRBV2 and TRBJ2-3, is EPEVTQTPSHQVTQMGQEVILRCVPISNHLYFYWYRQILGQKVEFLVSFYNNEISEKSEIFDDQFSVERPDGSNFTLKIRSTKLEDSAMYFCASSENPGATDTQYFGPGTRLTVL.

The V and J genes are TRBV28 and TRBJ2-7; 7 bases are a match to TRBD2. The DNA end lines up better with TRBJ2-4; the J call may be wrong. Per the germline V gene, CDR1 is MDHEN and CDR2 is SYDVKM. CDR3 length: 17 amino acids. CDR3 nucleotide sequence: TGTGCCAGCAGTTTATCGGGACCCCAATGGGGGGGAAACATTCAGTACTTC. Protein sequence: CASSLSGPQWGGNIQYF.

The chain carries TRBV6-6 and TRBJ2-7, with TRBD1 as a possible D gene (5 bases). The CDR3 has 17 residues. Germline V CDR1 and CDR2: MNHNY, SVGAGI (reference sequence). Deletions cut 0 bases from V and 4 bases from J, with 19 bases between. CDR3 residues: CASSYSMGPAQFYEQYF. The DNA of the CDR3 is TGTGCCAGCAGTTACTCGATGGGGCCAGCGCAATTTTACGAGCAGTACTTC.

The chain employs TRBV14 and TRBJ2-1, with unresolved D. CDR3 length: 19 residues. Germline V gene sequence: CDR1 SGHDN, CDR2 FVKESK. Between the trimmed V and J ends, which lost 0 bases and 2 bases, there was a span of 20 bases. The CDR3 sequence is CASSQDRIQRRQTYNEQFF. The CDR3 DNA reads as TGTGCCAGCAGCCAAGATCGGATTCAGCGCCGTCAAACCTACAATGAGCAGTTCTTC. Full variable domain (remainder filled in from reference TRBV14 and TRBJ2-1): EAGVTQFPSHSVIEKGQTVTLRCDPISGHDNLYWYRRVMGKEIKFLLHFVKESKQDESGMPNNRFLAERTGGTYSTLKVQPAELEDSGVYFCASSQDRIQRRQTYNEQFFGPGTRLTVL.

This clonotype was counted between two and nine times. The CDR3 region is CASTPGTRNYEQYF. The CDR3 DNA reads as TGTGCCAGCACCCCCGGGACTAGAAACTACGAGCAGTACTTC. This chain uses TRBV6-5 with TRBJ2-7; 8 nucleotides match TRBD2. CDR3 size: 14 residues. Germline CDR1 reads MNHEY; CDR2 reads SVGAGI. V lost 7 bases, J lost 3 bases, and 8 bases stayed unmatched.

The chain is built from TRBV10-3 and TRBJ2-7; D is uncertain. The CDR3 contains 16 residues. The V gene lost 7 bases and the J gene lost 2 bases, with 21 bases spanning the gap. Germline V CDR1 and CDR2: ENHRY, SYGVKD. The CDR3 coding sequence is TGTGCCATCACTGCGGACGGGTCACCTCCTACCTACGAGCAGTACTTC. It codes for CAITADGSPPTYEQYF.

The rearrangement joins TRBV5-1 to TRBJ2-3; 8 bases are a match to TRBD2. CDR1 and CDR2 from the germline V gene are SGHRS and YFSETQ. Trimming took 1 base from V and 2 from J; bases not matched to a gene: 9. CDR3 size: 17 residues. The CDR3 coding sequence is TGCGCCAGCAGCTTGAGCGGGGGCCGAACTCTCACAGATACGCAGTATTTT. Translating it yields CASSLSGGRTLTDTQYF.

This clonotype appeared a single time. This chain uses TRBV20-1 with TRBJ2-1, with a possible D match to TRBD2 (6 bases). The germline V and J ends were trimmed by 2 bases and 8 bases, with 19 bases remaining between them. Germline CDR1 and CDR2: DFQATT and SNEGSKA (reference sequence). The CDR3 loop spans 15 amino acids. The CDR3 sequence is CSARIRESTSDEQFF. The CDR3 nucleotides read TGCAGTGCTAGAATTCGGGAGAGCACCTCGGATGAGCAGTTCTTC.

This chain connects TRBV20-1 to TRBJ1-2, with 8 bases aligning to TRBD1. This CDR3 region has 12 residues. V lost 6 bases, J lost 7 bases, and 7 bases stayed unmatched. From germline, CDR1 is DFQATT and CDR2 SNEGSKA (reference sequence). CDR3 loop: CSALEGQAGYTF. As DNA, the CDR3 is TGCAGTGCCTTGGAGGGACAGGCTGGCTACACCTTC.

The V gene is TRBV10-3, the J gene TRBJ2-1; 8 bases are a match to TRBD2. Per the germline V gene, CDR1 is ENHRY and CDR2 is SYGVKD. Unmatched junction bases numbered 7, after V lost 3 bases and J lost 0 bases. The CDR3 covers 17 residues. The chain's CDR3 is CAISDTTSGGSYNEQFF. The CDR3 DNA reads TGTGCCATCAGTGATACCACTAGCGGAGGCTCCTACAATGAGCAGTTCTTC.